What follows are 14 T cell receptor beta chains derived from one specimen sequenced in a study of blood T cells in healthy people across ages. Next came a second PCR, run for about 6 to 12 cycles, which used a sample-barcoded 5' primer along with a J-beta primer mix. TCRdb recomputed calls from the 5' RACE reads with MiXCR, one row per CDR3 protein. In the table there are 1.5 million to 1.9 million distinct CDR3 sequences, about 45% of which are singletons. The sample comprised blood. The receptors shown here come from a woman aged 18-30 years in good health.

CDR3 in amino acids: CASASGTVSDNEQYF. CDR3 coding DNA: TGTGCCAGCGCGTCTGGGACAGTGTCGGACAATGAGCAGTACTTC. The chain uses TRBV18 and TRBJ2-7, with 7 bases lining up with TRBD1. This CDR3 contains 15 residues. Germline lookup yields CDR1 KGHSH and CDR2 LQKENI. V gave up 8 bases and J gave up 7 bases; unmatched junction bases: 17.

This clonotype appeared a few times. This sequence joins TRBV2 and TRBJ1-1; 8 bases fit TRBD1. Trimming at V came to 6 bases and at J to 0 bases, leaving 6 bases not matched to a gene. CDR1 and CDR2 from the germline V gene are SNHLY and FYNNEI. The length of the CDR3 is 15 residues. The CDR3 protein is CASRRRQGLNTEAFF. In DNA form, the CDR3 reads TGTGCCAGCAGGCGTCGACAGGGGCTGAACACTGAAGCTTTCTTT.

This chain joins TRBV12-3 or TRBV12-4 and TRBJ1-5; no firm D call. There are 15 residues in the CDR3. Trimming left V 3 bases short and J 9 bases short, with 18 bases between. CDR3 amino acids: CASSFEQAQLLPQHF. The CDR3 DNA reads TGTGCCAGCAGTTTTGAGCAGGCCCAGTTGTTGCCCCAGCATTTT.

The rearrangement uses TRBV7-2 and TRBJ2-3; D uncertain. The CDR3 extends over 14 amino acids. CDR1 is SGHTA and CDR2 is FQGNSA in the germline V gene. Trimming left V 5 bases short and J 6 bases short, with 15 bases between. In DNA, the CDR3 is TGTGCCAGCAGCGTCGCTCCCTCAGGCGATACGCAGTATTTT. It yields the protein CASSVAPSGDTQYF.

This clonotype has only a few counts. This chain uses TRBV6-6 with TRBJ2-1; a weak D match, TRBD2 (6 bases). V dropped 7 bases and J dropped 0 bases, with 16 bases sitting between them. This CDR3 region has 16 residues. Germline V gene lookup returns CDR1 MNHNY and CDR2 SVGAGI (reference sequence). The CDR3 protein is CASKMSGVASYNEQFF. CDR3 nucleotide sequence: TGTGCCAGCAAGATGTCGGGGGTGGCCTCCTACAATGAGCAGTTCTTC.

The chain uses TRBV7-2 and TRBJ2-7, with D unclear. The CDR3 loop spans 14 amino acids. V was clipped by 3 bases and J by 2 bases, with 11 bases between them. The germline V gene has CDR1 SGHTA and CDR2 FQGNSA. The CDR3 loop is CASSFKSGPYEQYF. The CDR3 bases are TGTGCCAGCAGCTTTAAGTCAGGACCCTACGAGCAGTACTTC.

This rearrangement joins TRBV7-9 to TRBJ1-1; D is ambiguous. Germline CDR1 SEHNR, CDR2 FQNEAQ (reference sequence). Trimming took off 5 bases at V and 1 base at J, with 8 bases between the two ends. The CDR3 has 13 amino acids. The CDR3 nucleotides read TGTGCCAGCAGCCGGTCACAGAACACTGAAGCTTTCTTT. Translated, it gives CASSRSQNTEAFF. Looking up the rest from reference TRBV7-9 and TRBJ1-1 gives the full variable domain: DTGVSQNPRHKITKRGQNVTFRCDPISEHNRLYWYRQTLGQGPEFLTYFQNEAQLEKSRLLSDRFSAERPKGSFSTLEIQRTEQGDSAMYLCASSRSQNTEAFFGQGTRLTVV.

A note on this clonotype: A junction boundary mismatches the germline segment, possibly from a read error. This chain links TRBV12-3 or TRBV12-4 with TRBJ2-5, with 12 positions matching TRBD1. The CDR3 loop spans 18 amino acids. CDR3 nucleotide sequence: TGCGCCAGCAGTCTCGGGACAGGGGGCGCGTATCGGCAAGAGACCCAGTACTTC. Protein product: CASSLGTGGAYRQETQYF.

J is TRBJ1-1 and V is TRBV5-1, with 7 bases aligning to TRBD1. J was trimmed by 1 base and V by 4 bases; bases with no gene match: 4. Germline V gives CDR1 SGHRS, CDR2 YFSETQ. The CDR3 is made up of 14 amino acids. Here the CDR3 reads CASSKGAGNTEAFF. The DNA for the CDR3 is TGCGCCAGCAGCAAGGGGGCTGGGAACACTGAAGCTTTCTTT.

This sequence joins TRBV10-3 and TRBJ2-5; D is undetermined. The V gene's germline CDR1 is ENHRY and CDR2 SYGVKD. The germline V and J ends were trimmed by 2 bases and 6 bases, with 10 bases remaining between them. The CDR3 consists of 13 residues. Here the CDR3 reads CAISETVGQTQYF. The DNA for the CDR3 is TGTGCCATCAGTGAGACGGTAGGGCAGACCCAGTACTTC.

The rearrangement uses TRBV28 and TRBJ2-1; D may be TRBD1 (7 bases). This CDR3 has 13 residues. Germline V gene data show CDR1 as MDHEN and CDR2 as SYDVKM. Trimming took off 11 bases at V and 3 bases at J, with 14 bases between the two ends. The CDR3 bases are TGTGCCGCAGGGGGGACAGTCTACAATGAGCAGTTCTTC. Translating it yields CAAGGTVYNEQFF.

This sequence joins TRBV6-1 and TRBJ1-4; no reliable D call. Per germline, CDR1 MNHNS and CDR2 SASEGT. This CDR3 comprises 16 residues. Trimming shortened V by 6 bases and J by 0 bases, and 14 bases separated the two germline ends. The CDR3 DNA sequence: TGTGCCAGCAGGAAGACGTGGTCAGCAACTAATGAAAAACTGTTTTTT. It encodes CASRKTWSATNEKLFF.

This chain links TRBV28 with TRBJ1-2; D is perhaps TRBD1 (6 bases). CDR3 length: 15 amino acids. CDR1 is MDHEN, CDR2 SYDVKM, per germline. V lost 4 bases, J lost 2 bases, and 14 bases lay in between. In DNA, the CDR3 is TGTGCCAGCAGTTCATCTAGCCAGGGGAACTATGGCTACACCTTC. Its protein product is CASSSSSQGNYGYTF.

J is TRBJ2-7 and V is TRBV4-3; D is undetermined. Germline V CDR1 and CDR2: LGHNA, YSLEER. The CDR3 is 16 residues long. Trimming took off 0 bases at V and 2 bases at J, with 14 bases between the two ends. CDR3 sequence: CASSQEIGDYPYEQYF. The CDR3 bases are TGCGCCAGCAGCCAAGAGATTGGCGATTACCCCTACGAGCAGTACTTC.